This is a list of T cell receptor beta chains from one sample in a study of neoadjuvant anti-PD-1 for oral cavity cancer. The assay was immunoSEQ multiplex PCR, and TCRdb's table has in-frame clones only and misses some. Seen here are some 11,000 clones, about 51% observed once, and the top ten hold 20% to 30%. The material was tumor tissue, obtained before nivolumab (anti-PD-1) treatment. Receptors were obtained from a person aged 35-80 years with oral cavity squamous cell carcinoma. CDR3s include the opening cysteine and the closing phenylalanine or tryptophan. Each record gives: J gene, V gene, D gene, clone size, CDR3 DNA, CDR3 protein. The D gene is left open where the match is weak. Size values are once, few and many counts, or a class for expanded clones, and some rows have none.

TRBJ1-1 TRBV28 NA NA TGTGCCAGCAGTTTATCCGGGAACACTGAAGCTTTCTTT CASSLSGNTEAFF
TRBJ2-5 TRBV7-2 TRBD2 NA TGTGCCAGCAGCTGGGGGGGACTAGCCGGAGAGACCCAGTACTTC CASSWGGLAGETQYF
TRBJ2-1 TRBV7-9 TRBD2 few TGTGCCAGCGACCCCGCGGGACTAGCGGCCTACAATGAGCAGTTCTTC CASDPAGLAAYNEQFF
TRBJ1-4 TRBV7-2 NA medium-sized TGTGCCAGCAGTCTAGGGCTTGCTAATAATGAAAAACTGTTTTTT CASSLGLANNEKLFF
TRBJ2-5 TRBV19 TRBD1 few TGTGCCAGTAGTAGGGACAGGGGACCTCAAGAGACCCAGTACTTC CASSRDRGPQETQYF
TRBJ2-3 TRBV28 TRBD1 NA TGTGCCAGCAGTCCACAGGGGGCCACCGTCACAGATACGCAGTATTTT CASSPQGATVTDTQYF
TRBJ2-3 TRBV2 TRBD2 NA TGTGCCAGCAGTCTGGCGGGGGGGGTGACAGATACGCAGTATTTT CASSLAGGVTDTQYF
TRBJ1-4 TRBV7-6 NA NA TGTGCCAGCAGTCCCCACCCCCCCCCAGGGACACGGGGAGAAAAACTGTTTTTT CASSPHPPPGTRGEKLFF
TRBJ1-5 TRBV10-2 NA NA TGCGCCAGCAGCCCGGCCGGGGGCAAGGGGGGTCAGCCCCAGCATTTT CASSPAGGKGGQPQHF
TRBJ1-1 TRBV7-2 NA once TGTGCCAGCAGCTTAGGGGGGACCATGAACACTGAAGCTTTCTTT CASSLGGTMNTEAFF
TRBJ2-6 TRBV10-3 NA few TGTGCCATCAGTGTGGACGGTTCGGCCCTGACTTTC CAISVDGSALTF
TRBJ1-2 TRBV7-9 NA NA TGTGCCAGCAGCTTTTATCAGGATAACTATGGCTACACCTTC CASSFYQDNYGYTF
TRBJ2-3 TRBV28 TRBD2 NA TGTGCCAGCAGTTTCCTAGCGGGCACAGATACGCAGTATTTT CASSFLAGTDTQYF
TRBJ1-2 TRBV7-9 NA NA TGTGCCAGCAGCGATGGGACTACCCCTAACTATGGCTACACCTTC CASSDGTTPNYGYTF
TRBJ1-1 TRBV6-5 NA NA TGTGCCAGCAGTGAAGCGGAAGCTTTCTTT CASSEAEAFF
TRBJ1-1 TRBV9 NA once TGTGCCAGCAGCCCGCGGACCGAAGATTCTGAAGCTTTCTTT CASSPRTEDSEAFF
TRBJ1-1 TRBV29-1 NA NA TGCAGCGTTGCCGGGGGGAACACTGAAGCTTTCTTT CSVAGGNTEAFF
TRBJ2-2 TRBV28 NA few TGTGCCAGCAGTAGCCTCGGGGTGATTGGCACCGGGGAGCTGTTTTTT CASSSLGVIGTGELFF
TRBJ2-5 TRBV11-2 TRBD2 NA TGTGCCAGCAGCTTAGCGGGATACGGGAGGTCGGAGACCCAGTACTTC CASSLAGYGRSETQYF
TRBJ2-7 TRBV7-9 NA NA TGTGCCAGCAGCTCACCCCCCCCACATAACTCCTACGAGCAGTACTTC CASSSPPPHNSYEQYF
TRBJ1-5 TRBV10-3 NA medium-sized TGTGCCATCAGTGAGTCCTCGAGGGGGTTAGGTCAGCCCCAGCATTTT CAISESSRGLGQPQHF
TRBJ2-1 TRBV9 NA NA TGTGCCAGCAGCCACGGGACTCCGAATGAGCAGTTCTTC CASSHGTPNEQFF
TRBJ1-1 TRBV10-3 NA few TGTGCCATCAGTGACAAGCTGAACACTGAAGCTTTCTTT CAISDKLNTEAFF
TRBJ2-3 TRBV10-1 NA NA TGCGCCAGCAGTGACCCTCCCACAGATACGCAGTATTTT CASSDPPTDTQYF
TRBJ1-1 TRBV9 NA few TGTGCCAGCAGCCCTGGGTTTGTGAACACTGAAGCTTTCTTT CASSPGFVNTEAFF
TRBJ2-2 TRBV6-1 TRBD2 NA TGTGCCAGCAGTGAACTGCCCAGCGGGGCCCTTGGGAACACCGGGGAGCTGTTTTTT CASSELPSGALGNTGELFF